This section outlines one TCR beta chain sequence together with its context. This sample was taken from a study of T cell changes during pregnancy in multiple sclerosis. Only in-frame clones appear in the TCRdb table, and some are missing; sequencing was by immunoSEQ multiplex PCR. The sample lists roughly 77,000 clones, more than 90% seen once, with just under 2% in the top ten. With 6 bases clipped from V and 1 base from J, the junction kept 4 bases outside the gene matches. The CDR3 has 15 residues. The germline V gene has CDR1 SNHLY and CDR2 FYNNEI. The chain recombines TRBV2 with TRBJ2-1, with 9 positions matching TRBD1. The TCR originated in a female donor with multiple sclerosis, enrolled in a pregnancy study. The source material was peripheral blood, sampled in the second trimester of pregnancy. DNA of the CDR3: TGTGCCAGCAGCGGAGACAGGGGGTCCTACAATGAGCAGTTCTTC. This gives the protein CASSGDRGSYNEQFF.